The 24 T cell receptor beta chains presented below share a single source sample, sequenced in a study of lymphopenia after photon versus proton radiotherapy. The protocol was immunoSEQ multiplex PCR, while the TCRdb copy is restricted to in-frame clones and leaves out a portion. The sample consists of approximately 62,000 clones, roughly 84% of them appearing once. This sample comprised peripheral blood, obtained from a patient treated with proton-based radiotherapy. The receptors stem from a man aged 55-75 years with pancreatic cancer.

The CDR3 nucleotides are TGTGCCATCAGTGGGGACGCTAAGAGGGGAGAGACCCAGTACTTC. Translation: CAISGDAKRGETQYF. The chain links TRBV10-3 to TRBJ2-5, with D perhaps assigned TRBD1 or TRBD2 (5 bases each). This CDR3 contains 15 residues. The V end was cut by 4 bases, the J end by 4 bases, with 16 bases between. Germline CDR1 reads ENHRY; CDR2 reads SYGVKD.

The V and J genes are TRBV9 and TRBJ2-7; D gene uncertain. Germline CDR1 is SGDLS and CDR2 is YYNGEE. This CDR3 is built from 14 residues. Trimming took 0 bases from V and 4 from J, leaving 11 bases between them. The CDR3 DNA is TGTGCCAGCAGCGTAGCTGCGCGCACGTACGAGCAGTACTTC. It codes for CASSVAARTYEQYF.

The genes are TRBV9 and TRBJ1-3, with 7 bases identical to TRBD1. This CDR3 spans 17 amino acids. Germline V CDR1 and CDR2: SGDLS, YYNGEE. The V gene end was trimmed by 4 bases and the J gene end by 0 bases; junction bases not matched to a gene: 10. CDR3 in DNA: TGTGCCAGCAGCACCGCGGGGGGACAGCTCTCTGGAAACACCATATATTTT. Translation: CASSTAGGQLSGNTIYF.

The chain links TRBV18 to TRBJ2-6; TRBD1 might be the D (5 bases). The germline gives CDR1 KGHSH, CDR2 LQKENI. The CDR3 extends over 18 amino acids. V lost 0 bases and J 0 bases, leaving 12 bases between the germline ends. The CDR3 nucleotides are TGTGCCAGCTCACCACCGAGACAGCCGTCCTCTGGGGCCAACGTCCTGACTTTC. Translating gives CASSPPRQPSSGANVLTF.

This clone occurred once. The rearrangement joins TRBV21-1 to TRBJ2-5; TRBD2, the D gene given by the table, was not confirmed from the DNA. TRBV21-1 corresponds to a pseudogene. The CDR3 has 17 residues. Here the CDR3 DNA reads TGTGCCAGCAGCAAAGCGGGACTAGCGGGAGAGCAAGAGACCCAGTACTTC. This gives the protein CASSKAGLAGEQETQYF.

V usage is TRBV11-3 and J usage is TRBJ1-2, with TRBD1 matching 7 bases. This CDR3 spans 16 amino acids. The germline CDR1 and CDR2 sequences are SGHNT and YENEEA. Trimming took 2 bases from V and 3 from J; bases not matched to a gene: 9. In DNA, the CDR3 is TGTGCCAGCAGCTTACCGGGGACAGCCTATCACTATGGCTACACCTTC. Translation: CASSLPGTAYHYGYTF.

J is TRBJ2-3 and V is TRBV9, with D perhaps matching TRBD2 (6 bases). V lost 0 bases and J lost 2, with 10 bases in between. The germline V gene encodes CDR1 SGDLS and CDR2 YYNGEE. This CDR3 has 15 amino acids. The CDR3 is CASSVAGALTDTQYF. For the CDR3, the DNA is TGTGCCAGCAGCGTAGCGGGAGCCCTCACAGATACGCAGTATTTT. Supplemented by reference TRBV9 and TRBJ2-3, the full variable domain reads DSGVTQTPKHLITATGQRVTLRCSPRSGDLSVYWYQQSLDQGLQFLIQYYNGEERAKGNILERFSAQQFPDLHSELNLSSLELGDSALYFCASSVAGALTDTQYFGPGTRLTVL.

This rearrangement joins TRBV5-1 to TRBJ2-7, with D unclear. The CDR3 extends over 13 amino acids. In germline, CDR1 is SGHRS, CDR2 YFSETQ. The V and J ends lost 4 bases and 1 base respectively, with 9 bases between them. The CDR3 nucleotides read TGCGCCAGCAGCGGCCAATTGTCCTACGAGCAGTACTTC. This gives the protein CASSGQLSYEQYF.

The rearrangement uses TRBV5-8 and TRBJ1-4, with D perhaps matching TRBD1 (5 bases). The length of the CDR3 is 16 residues. The V gene's germline CDR1 is SGHTS and CDR2 YDEGEE. Deletions cut 4 bases from V and 2 bases from J, with 15 bases between. CDR3 protein: CASSPEGDWTNEKLFF. CDR3 coding DNA: TGTGCCAGCAGCCCGGAAGGGGATTGGACTAATGAAAAACTGTTTTTT.

The gene calls are TRBV5-4 and TRBJ2-5; D unclear. The V gene lost 4 bases and the J gene lost 1 base, with 5 bases spanning the gap. This CDR3 contains 12 residues. Germline CDR1 SGHNT, CDR2 YYREEE (reference sequence). As DNA, the CDR3 is TGTGCCAGCAGCAGATCCCAAGAGACCCAGTACTTC. It translates to CASSRSQETQYF.

This clone has a handful of counts. The chain joins TRBV29-1 to TRBJ1-5; possibly TRBD1 for D (5 bases). Trimming removed 7 bases at V and 0 bases at J, with 10 bases between. The CDR3 has 13 amino acids. Germline V CDR1 and CDR2: SQVTM, ANQGSEA. The CDR3 loop is CSGMTDSNQPQHF. CDR3 nucleotides: TGCAGCGGGATGACAGATAGCAATCAGCCCCAGCATTTT.

The chain couples TRBV6-1 to TRBJ2-2; D might be TRBD2 (5 bases). The CDR3 sequence is 17 residues long. Germline assignment: CDR1 MNHNS and CDR2 SASEGT. Trimming took 2 bases from V and 1 from J, leaving 14 bases between them. CDR3 region: CASSERLPAGNTGELFF. The CDR3, as DNA: TGTGCCAGCAGTGAACGCTTACCGGCGGGGAACACCGGGGAGCTGTTTTTT.

This rearrangement joins TRBV7-6 to TRBJ2-5; 7 nucleotides align to TRBD1. The CDR3 sequence is 13 residues long. Germline assignment: CDR1 SGHVS and CDR2 FNYEAQ. The junction had 4 bases not matched to a gene; V was cut back by 5 bases and J by 4 bases. Here the CDR3 reads CASSQRGRETQYF. CDR3 nucleotide sequence: TGTGCCAGCAGCCAAAGGGGGCGAGAGACCCAGTACTTC.

J is TRBJ2-5 and V is TRBV11-3; TRBD1 might be the D (6 bases). The J call may be faulty, since TRBJ2-7 better matches the DNA end. The CDR3 has 14 residues. Looked up from germline, CDR1 is SGHNT and CDR2 is YENEEA. The CDR3 spells CASSLRSGEYEQYF. The CDR3 DNA sequence: TGTGCCAGCAGCCTCCGTTCAGGGGAGTACGAGCAGTACTTC.

V is TRBV4-2 and J is TRBJ1-4; D gene uncertain. The CDR3 contains 14 residues. V was shortened by 7 bases and J by 7 bases, with 16 bases between the two germline ends. CDR1 LGHNA and CDR2 YNFKEQ come from the germline V gene. CDR3 coding DNA: TGTGCCAGCACCGCGGGGAGCCGGTCTGAAAAACTGTTTTTT. Encoded protein: CASTAGSRSEKLFF.

V usage is TRBV10-3 and J usage is TRBJ2-1; 10 nucleotides line up with TRBD2. Trimming cost V 7 bases and J 7 bases; bases outside gene matches: 10. CDR1 is ENHRY, CDR2 SYGVKD, per germline. The CDR3 runs to 15 residues. CDR3 sequence (DNA): TGTGCCATCAAGGGGGCTAGCGGGAGCATTAATGAGCAGTTCTTC. The encoded protein is CAIKGASGSINEQFF.

V is TRBV7-9 and J is TRBJ2-1; a possible D gene is TRBD2 (6 bases). The CDR3 is 16 residues long. V lost 2 bases, J lost 0 bases, and 11 bases lay in between. The V gene's germline CDR1 is SEHNR and CDR2 FQNEAQ (reference sequence). The CDR3 spells CASSLSTGSSYNEQFF. The CDR3 bases are TGTGCCAGCAGCTTATCTACCGGGAGCTCCTACAATGAGCAGTTCTTC.

This clone was seen only once. The rearrangement joins TRBV30 to TRBJ1-2; 8 positions match TRBD1. The CDR3 is made up of 14 amino acids. Germline CDR1 reads GTSNPN; CDR2 reads SVGIG (reference sequence). Losses at the gene ends were 3 bases for V and 4 bases for J; bases not matched to a gene: 7. The CDR3 DNA reads as TGTGCCTGGAGAGGAGGACAGGGAGTCTATGGCTACACCTTC. Translated: CAWRGGQGVYGYTF.

CDR3 residues: CAGGANYGYTF. CDR3 bases: TGTGCCGGCGGCGCTAACTATGGCTACACCTTC. This rearrangement joins TRBV6-6 to TRBJ1-2; D not resolved. The length of the CDR3 is 11 residues. The V end lost 11 bases, the J end lost 0 bases, and 7 bases lay between the germline ends. Looked up from germline, CDR1 is MNHNY and CDR2 is SVGAGI (reference sequence).

In its sample, this clone was seen a few times. The rearrangement uses TRBV28 and TRBJ2-3, with D perhaps matching TRBD1 (5 bases). Germline assignment: CDR1 MDHEN and CDR2 SYDVKM. Trimming left V 5 bases short and J 0 bases short, with 18 bases between. This CDR3 contains 17 residues. The CDR3 DNA reads TGTGCCAGCAGTCCCCTCTTCGACAGTTTTAGCACAGATACGCAGTATTTT. It translates to CASSPLFDSFSTDTQYF.

The chain is built from TRBV9 and TRBJ2-1; D could derive from TRBD1 or TRBD2 (5 bases each). V lost 3 bases and J lost 7, with 14 bases in between. The CDR3 has 14 residues. Germline V gives CDR1 SGDLS, CDR2 YYNGEE. The CDR3 loop reads CASSAGSRENEQFF. CDR3 DNA sequence: TGTGCCAGCAGCGCCGGCTCCAGGGAGAATGAGCAGTTCTTC.

The CDR3: CASSLEPTSSYEQYF. The CDR3 DNA is TGTGCCAGCAGCTTGGAGCCAACGAGCTCCTACGAGCAGTACTTC. This chain joins TRBV5-4 and TRBJ2-7; the D is unclear. The CDR3 sequence is 15 residues long. Deletions cut 0 bases from V and 0 bases from J, with 10 bases between. The germline CDR1 and CDR2 sequences are SGHNT and YYREEE (reference sequence).

V gene TRBV27 combines with J gene TRBJ1-2, with a weak D call TRBD1 (5 bases). The germline V gene has CDR1 MNHEY and CDR2 SMNVEV (reference sequence). CDR3 length: 15 amino acids. The ends were cut back, 0 bases at V and 8 bases at J, with 16 bases in the middle. CDR3 loop: CASSLSWDSKEGYTF. The CDR3 bases are TGTGCCAGCAGTTTATCTTGGGACTCCAAAGAAGGCTACACCTTC.

The gene calls are TRBV6-5 and TRBJ1-2, with D maybe TRBD1 (5 bases). CDR1 MNHEY and CDR2 SVGAGI come from the germline V gene. The CDR3 loop spans 12 amino acids. Trimming removed 2 bases from V and 8 bases from J, with 9 bases in between. The CDR3 DNA follows: TGTGCCAGCAGTTACGGGGCTGGCGGCTACACCTTC. Translating gives CASSYGAGGYTF.